This TCR beta chain came from a study of T cells in Graves' hyperthyroidism and ophthalmopathy. TCR beta CDR3 regions were amplified from RNA. The HTBI primer set drove a first-round RT-PCR of the TCR CDR3. TCRdb ran MiXCR on the multiplex PCR reads and lists one entry per CDR3 protein. The sample lists about 560,000 distinct CDR3 sequences, about 14% seen once, with approximately 15% in the top ten. The CDR3 runs 10 residues. Germline V lookup: CDR1 DFQATT, CDR2 SNEGSKA (reference sequence). The V and J ends lost 6 bases and 7 bases respectively, with 9 bases between them. This clonotype was observed at least ten times.

Sequenced: blood. The source of this sequence is a woman aged 40 to 49 with Graves' hyperthyroidism. The V and J genes are TRBV20-1 and TRBJ1-2; D remains ambiguous. The CDR3 region has the DNA TGCAGTGCCGACGGGGTTGGCTACACCTTC. Amino acid sequence: CSADGVGYTF.